This T cell receptor beta chain was identified in a study of post-analysis software for immune sequencing data. The wider study: Several disease courses (relapsing-remitting, secondary progressive and progressive-relapsing) of multiple sclerosis were included. Study-wide points: Batch-matched samples strongly co-clustered by F measure. Versus controls, multiple sclerosis patients showed significantly lower diversity (normalized Chao1). TRBV5-6, TRBV5-1 and TRBV20-1 were among several TRBV segments more frequent in patients than controls.

Of note for this clonotype: What it recognizes is unknown.

Germline V CDR1 and CDR2: KGHDR, SFDVKD. The CDR3 is made up of 13 amino acids. V lost 2 bases and J lost 7, with 10 bases in between. Unique molecular identifiers had been added to the TCR beta cDNA libraries. The source material, 1 to 10 million T cells, gave rise to about 460,000 cDNA molecules. TCRdb ran MiXCR on the PCR reads and lists one entry per CDR3 protein. In the table there are more than 450,000 distinct CDR3 sequences, around 36% of which are singletons. The TCR originated in a girl aged 2-17 years with multiple sclerosis. The chain carries TRBV24-1 and TRBJ1-1; D possibly corresponds to TRBD1 (6 bases). The sample comprised blood. The CDR3 spells CATSDSGTNEAFF. CDR3 in DNA: TGTGCCACCAGTGATTCCGGGACAAATGAAGCTTTCTTT.